The 27 T cell receptor beta chains reported below all come from one sample, sequenced in a study of blood T cell repertoires in COVID-19. Measured with immunoSEQ multiplex PCR; TCRdb has only the in-frame clones, and not every one. This sample has about 100,000 clones; roughly nine tenths occur once, and the top ten carry 7% to 9.5%. The specimen sequenced was peripheral blood. These receptors all stem from a man between 25 and 39 years old in a cohort sampled during active COVID-19.

The chain couples TRBV5-1 to TRBJ2-5; the D gene is possibly TRBD1 (5 bases). The CDR3 loop spans 15 amino acids. The germline CDR1 and CDR2 sequences are SGHRS and YFSETQ. The V end was cut by 4 bases, the J end by 2 bases, with 15 bases between. The CDR3 nucleotides are TGCGCCAGCAGCCCTCAGGGCACGGCACAAGAGACCCAGTACTTC. Translated: CASSPQGTAQETQYF.

The V gene is TRBV18, the J gene TRBJ2-2; D not certain. CDR3 length: 13 residues. CDR1 is KGHSH, CDR2 LQKENI, per germline. V was pared by 3 bases and J by 2 bases, with 4 bases between. The CDR3 loop reads CASSPLNTGELFF. For the CDR3, the DNA is TGTGCCAGCTCACCCCTAAACACCGGGGAGCTGTTTTTT. The variable domain in full, completed from reference TRBV18 and TRBJ2-2, reads NAGVMQNPRHLVRRRGQEARLRCSPMKGHSHVYWYRQLPEEGLKFMVYLQKENIIDESGMPKERFSAEFPKEGPSILRIQQVVRGDSAAYFCASSPLNTGELFFGEGSRLTVL.

This CDR3 is CASSATGGNQPQHF. The CDR3 DNA follows: TGTGCCAGTAGTGCCACGGGGGGCAATCAGCCCCAGCATTTT. The rearrangement joins TRBV19 to TRBJ1-5, with TRBD1 as a possible D gene (5 bases). Germline V gene data show CDR1 as LNHDA and CDR2 as SQIVND (reference sequence). This CDR3 spans 14 amino acids. Deletions cut 5 bases from V and 2 bases from J, with 10 bases between. The full variable domain, its missing parts supplied by reference TRBV19 and TRBJ1-5, is DGGITQSPKYLFRKEGQNVTLSCEQNLNHDAMYWYRQDPGQGLRLIYYSQIVNDFQKGDIAEGYSVSREKKESFPLTVTSAQKNPTAFYLCASSATGGNQPQHFGDGTRLSIL.

This clone showed up just once. The chain employs TRBV29-1 and TRBJ2-5; TRBD2 matches 7 bases. Germline-derived CDR1 and CDR2 are SQVTM and ANQGSEA. This CDR3 is built from 16 residues. The V and J ends lost 0 bases and 4 bases, in that order; junction bases with no gene match: 11. CDR3 sequence: CSVEDRDYSSRETQYF. CDR3 DNA: TGCAGCGTTGAAGACAGGGACTACTCTTCCCGAGAGACCCAGTACTTC.

The rearrangement uses TRBV19 and TRBJ2-5, with 13 bases aligning to TRBD2. V shed 3 bases and J 5 bases; nucleotides not matched to a gene: 3. CDR3 length equals 15 residues. Germline values: CDR1 LNHDA, CDR2 SQIVND (reference sequence). CDR3 amino acids: CASSMGLAGLETQYF. The CDR3 DNA is TGTGCCAGTAGTATGGGACTAGCGGGGTTGGAGACCCAGTACTTC.

The genes are TRBV9 and TRBJ2-1; 9 bases align to TRBD2. J gave up 8 bases and V 0 bases, and 6 bases lay outside the gene matches. Germline loops: CDR1 SGDLS, CDR2 YYNGEE. This CDR3 contains 15 residues. The chain's CDR3 is CASSVGLADVHEQFF. CDR3 nucleotides: TGTGCCAGCAGCGTAGGACTAGCGGACGTGCATGAGCAGTTCTTC. Full variable domain (outside the CDR3, taken from reference TRBV9 and TRBJ2-1): DSGVTQTPKHLITATGQRVTLRCSPRSGDLSVYWYQQSLDQGLQFLIQYYNGEERAKGNILERFSAQQFPDLHSELNLSSLELGDSALYFCASSVGLADVHEQFFGPGTRLTVL.

V and J are TRBV7-2 and TRBJ1-3; D is perhaps TRBD1 (6 bases). From germline, CDR1 is SGHTA and CDR2 FQGNSA. The CDR3 has 15 residues. V gave up 3 bases and J gave up 3 bases, with 12 bases separating them. For the CDR3, the DNA is TGTGCCAGCAGCTTGGACAGATCTTATGGAAACACCATATATTTT. Its translation is CASSLDRSYGNTIYF.

This chain joins TRBV5-1 and TRBJ2-7; 8 nucleotides line up with TRBD1. The CDR3 totals 15 residues. The trim removed 0 bases at V and 4 bases at J, leaving 6 bases unmatched. The V gene's germline CDR1 is SGHRS and CDR2 YFSETQ. The CDR3 reads CASSLAPGGGYEQYF. The CDR3 nucleotides read TGCGCCAGCAGCTTGGCCCCAGGGGGCGGTTACGAGCAGTACTTC.

The chain joins TRBV5-1 to TRBJ1-2, with 8 bases identical to TRBD1. Germline V lookup: CDR1 SGHRS, CDR2 YFSETQ. This CDR3 spans 14 amino acids. V lost 4 bases and J lost 1; bases outside the gene matches: 3. The CDR3 loop reads CASSPTGVNYGYTF. The DNA of the CDR3 is TGCGCCAGCAGCCCGACAGGGGTTAACTATGGCTACACCTTC.

The gene calls are TRBV11-3 and TRBJ2-3; 8 nucleotides match TRBD2. With V trimmed by 2 bases and J by 5 bases, 12 bases remained unmatched. Germline V gene data show CDR1 as SGHNT and CDR2 as YENEEA. CDR3 size: 17 residues. In nucleotides, the CDR3 is TGTGCCAGCAGCTTACAAACGGGGGGGCCCGGTGGAGATACGCAGTATTTT. Amino acid sequence: CASSLQTGGPGGDTQYF.

The chain uses TRBV3-1 (or the pseudogene TRBV3-2) and TRBJ2-3; weak D call: TRBD2 (6 bases). The length of the CDR3 is 16 residues. The germline CDR1 and CDR2 sequences are LGHDT and YNNKEL (reference sequence). Trimming stripped 0 bases from V and 1 base from J, with 11 bases between. In DNA form, the CDR3 reads TGTGCCAGCAGCCAAGATCTGGCTAGCGGCACAGATACGCAGTATTTT. Translating gives CASSQDLASGTDTQYF.

The chain links TRBV19 to TRBJ2-7; perhaps TRBD2 as D (5 bases). Germline V gene lookup returns CDR1 LNHDA and CDR2 SQIVND (reference sequence). V was trimmed by 7 bases and J by 0 bases, leaving 10 bases between them. The CDR3 contains 13 residues. CDR3 in amino acids: CASNDGSSYEQYF. In nucleotides, the CDR3 is TGTGCCAGTAACGATGGGAGCTCCTACGAGCAGTACTTC.

The chain has TRBV11-2 and TRBJ2-3, with D possibly being TRBD2 (7 bases). Between the trimmed V and J ends, which lost 2 bases and 1 base, there was a span of 13 bases. The CDR3 is 16 amino acids. Germline V gives CDR1 SGHAT, CDR2 FQNNGV. CDR3 nucleotides: TGTGCCAGCAGCTTAAGGGGGGGGGTAGGCACAGATACGCAGTATTTT. Residues: CASSLRGGVGTDTQYF.

CDR3 nucleotide sequence: TGTGCCGGCGCGACAGGGCGTAACTACGAGCAGTACTTC. Protein: CAGATGRNYEQYF. The rearrangement links TRBV2 to TRBJ2-7; TRBD1 matches at 7 bases. The V segment lost 11 bases and the J segment 3 bases; nucleotides outside the gene matches: 10. The germline V gene encodes CDR1 SNHLY and CDR2 FYNNEI. CDR3 length: 13 residues.

The rearrangement links TRBV2 to TRBJ1-4, with TRBD1 identical over 10 bases. This CDR3 is 13 amino acids long. From germline, CDR1 is SNHLY and CDR2 FYNNEI. Trimming removed 8 bases from V and 4 bases from J; junction bases left unmatched: 1. The CDR3 reads CASGQGGNEKLFF. CDR3 sequence (DNA): TGTGCCAGCGGACAGGGGGGTAATGAAAAACTGTTTTTT.

The V and J genes are TRBV28 and TRBJ1-5, with D possibly TRBD1 on 5 matching bases. The CDR3 has 16 amino acids. The germline V and J ends were trimmed by 6 bases and 0 bases, with 15 bases remaining between them. Germline CDR1 and CDR2: MDHEN and SYDVKM. CDR3 nucleotides: TGTGCCAGCAGGGGGGGGAGGTCCAATAGCAATCAGCCCCAGCATTTT. It yields the protein CASRGGRSNSNQPQHF.

This rearrangement joins TRBV6-2 or TRBV6-3 to TRBJ2-3, with a weak D call TRBD1 (7 bases). Germline assignment: CDR1 MNHEY and CDR2 SVGEGT. V was pared by 5 bases and J by 2 bases, with 17 bases between. The CDR3 is 16 amino acids. The CDR3 bases are TGTGCCAGCAGTCAAGGAGGGGGCCGGGTCACAGATACGCAGTATTTT. This sequence encodes CASSQGGGRVTDTQYF.

The table lists this clone with a count of one. V gene TRBV9 combines with J gene TRBJ2-5; 12 bases map to TRBD1. Losses at the gene ends were 3 bases for V and 2 bases for J; bases not matched to a gene: 5. The CDR3 is 16 residues long. Germline CDR1 is SGDLS and CDR2 is YYNGEE. CDR3 in DNA: TGTGCCAGCAGCGCTGGGACAGGGGGCGGGCAAGAGACCCAGTACTTC. Translation gives CASSAGTGGGQETQYF.

This chain joins TRBV7-3 and TRBJ2-1; 7 nucleotides line up with TRBD2. This CDR3 region has 14 residues. Germline CDR1 is SGHTA and CDR2 is FQGTGA. V lost 4 bases and J lost 8; bases outside the gene matches: 8. The CDR3 nucleotides read TGTGCCAGCAGCTCAGGACTAGACCAGGATGAGCAGTTCTTC. Translated: CASSSGLDQDEQFF. The entire variable domain, with the rest obtained from reference TRBV7-3 and TRBJ2-1, is as follows: GAGVSQTPSNKVTEKGKYVELRCDPISGHTALYWYRQSLGQGPEFLIYFQGTGAADDSGLPNDRFFAVRPEGSVSTLKIQRTERGDSAVYLCASSSGLDQDEQFFGPGTRLTVL.

As DNA, the CDR3 is TGTGCCAGCAGCGCAAGGGACAGGGCGAACACTGAAGCTTTCTTT. It is translated as CASSARDRANTEAFF. This chain joins TRBV5-4 and TRBJ1-1, with 9 positions matching TRBD1. V was clipped by 4 bases and J by 1 base; unmatched bases: 5. This CDR3 comprises 15 residues. Germline V gene sequence: CDR1 SGHNT, CDR2 YYREEE (reference sequence).

The V gene is TRBV6-6, the J gene TRBJ1-1, with D perhaps TRBD1 (6 bases). The CDR3 covers 13 residues. CDR1 MNHNY and CDR2 SVGAGI come from the germline V gene (reference sequence). The V end lost 9 bases, the J end lost 1 base, and 12 bases lay between the germline ends. The CDR3 DNA is TGTGCCAGTCACGGACAGCCGAACACTGAAGCTTTCTTT. The encoded protein is CASHGQPNTEAFF.

This chain links TRBV18 with TRBJ1-6; a possible D gene is TRBD1 (5 bases). CDR1 is KGHSH and CDR2 is LQKENI in the germline V gene. The CDR3 is made up of 14 amino acids. Trimming removed 3 bases from V and 10 bases from J, with 13 bases in between. CDR3 sequence reads: CASSPAGRVSPLHF. CDR3 nucleotides: TGTGCCAGCTCACCGGCAGGGCGAGTCTCACCCCTCCACTTT.

This clone was recorded only once. J is TRBJ2-1 and V is TRBV4-3, with TRBD2 matching 8 bases. The CDR3 has 15 residues. V lost 3 bases and J lost 6; bases outside the gene matches: 7. The V gene's germline CDR1 is LGHNA and CDR2 YSLEER. The CDR3 DNA sequence: TGCGCCAGCAGCCATAGCACTAGCGGAACCAATGAGCAGTTCTTC. It translates to CASSHSTSGTNEQFF.

The chain uses TRBV7-6 and TRBJ2-1; perhaps TRBD2 as D (7 bases). In germline, CDR1 is SGHVS, CDR2 FNYEAQ. V lost 1 base, J lost 4 bases, and 14 bases lay in between. The CDR3 has 16 amino acids. The DNA for the CDR3 is TGTGCCAGCAGCTTAGAAGGGGGGGGCCCGTACAATGAGCAGTTCTTC. Translating gives CASSLEGGGPYNEQFF.

This chain links TRBV12-3 or TRBV12-4 with TRBJ2-5; D might be TRBD2 (6 bases). V dropped 7 bases and J dropped 7 bases, with 13 bases sitting between them. This CDR3 comprises 12 residues. The CDR3 DNA is TGTGCCAGCAATCTTGGGGGGTGGACCCAGTACTTC. Amino acids: CASNLGGWTQYF.

This clone turned up a few times. This chain joins TRBV2 and TRBJ1-2, with 7 bases aligning to TRBD1. V lost 5 bases and J lost 6; bases outside the gene matches: 6. The V gene's germline CDR1 is SNHLY and CDR2 FYNNEI. The length of the CDR3 is 13 residues. The CDR3 DNA follows: TGTGCCAGCAGTAGGACAGGACAAAATGGCTACACCTTC. Its protein is CASSRTGQNGYTF.

V and J are TRBV6-6 and TRBJ1-1, with 7 bases lining up with TRBD1. CDR3 length: 13 residues. The trim removed 5 bases at V and 5 bases at J, leaving 5 bases unmatched. CDR1 is MNHNY, CDR2 SVGAGI, per germline (reference sequence). CDR3: CASSPTQGTEAFF. The CDR3 DNA is TGTGCCAGCAGTCCTACACAGGGGACTGAAGCTTTCTTT.